This TCR beta chain was sequenced in a study of a mutant IDH1 vaccine in newly diagnosed glioma. About the study: Vaccination began 4-6 weeks post radiotherapy alone, or with temozolomide cycles. Prior therapy was radiotherapy, temozolomide, or both; most received both.

Produced via immunoSEQ multiplex PCR; TCRdb's table is partial and in-frame only. The sample lists approximately 50,000 clones, about 90% occurring once. The germline CDR1 and CDR2 sequences are LNHDA and SQIVND (reference sequence). The CDR3 covers 16 residues. The ends lost 4 bases at V and 1 base at J; junction bases unmatched: 5. This clone was recorded a few times. The antigen is not known. Time point described: week 35, safety follow-up. The vaccine gave 300 ug of a 20-mer mutant IDH1 peptide subcutaneously per dose. This sequence joins TRBV19 and TRBJ2-7, with 12 bases aligning to TRBD2. The TCR sequence derives from a man in his forties with glioma. Material: PBMCs, obtained from a glioma patient whose treatment included an IDH1 peptide vaccine. CDR3 DNA sequence: TGTGCCAGTAGTACTAGCGGGAGGGTGTCGTCCTACGAGCAGTACTTC. This codes for CASSTSGRVSSYEQYF.